This T cell receptor (beta chain) originates from a study of blood T cell repertoires in COVID-19. Looking at the study overall: Sites in the United States, Italy and Spain provided acute and convalescent COVID-19 samples. T cells, B-cell-depleted T cells, or PBMCs supplied cDNA or gDNA.

Original data processing: Researchers report that nucleated cell counts were estimated from reference gene primer amplification. The repertoire was sequenced with immunoSEQ multiplex PCR; TCRdb's copy has only in-frame clones and lacks some. The D gene and trimming were derived from the DNA, and the V and J assignments and clone size from that table. This table holds tens of thousands of clones, just over 85% found once. V dropped 3 bases and J dropped 0 bases, with 2 bases sitting between them. The CDR3 is made up of 13 amino acids. CDR1 is KGHSH and CDR2 is LQKENI in the germline V gene. Only a few counts were recorded for this clone.

Material for sequencing was peripheral blood. The sequence was obtained from a woman older than 75 in a cohort sampled during active or convalescent COVID-19. The V call is TRBV18, the J call TRBJ2-2; D gene ambiguous. DNA of the CDR3: TGTGCCAGCTCACCCTCGAACACCGGGGAGCTGTTTTTT. It encodes CASSPSNTGELFF.